This paragraph reports one T cell receptor beta chain. Its antigen is currently unknown. The data were obtained in a study of T cell responses to AZD1222 COVID-19 vaccine. Profiling relied on immunoSEQ multiplex PCR, and the TCRdb table lists in-frame clones only, not all of them. Of some 150,000 clones listed, 85% to 90% are singletons. Findings of the study overall: Possibly, clonal diversity was underestimated; donors were largely white British and included more females. Spike-specific TCR breadth and depth grew following two AZD1222 doses.

The sequenced sample was peripheral blood, obtained 28 days after the second dose of the MenACWY control vaccine. The source of this sequence is an adult who received the MenACWY meningococcal vaccine as a control.

CDR3 nucleotide sequence: TGTGCCAGCAGCTTAAGGGGGGGTGAATATGGCTACACCTTC. Its translation: CASSLRGGEYGYTF. The rearrangement joins TRBV7-9 to TRBJ1-2; D is perhaps TRBD1 (6 bases). The CDR3 runs to 14 residues. The V and J ends lost 2 bases and 5 bases respectively, with 12 bases between them. Germline V gene data show CDR1 as SEHNR and CDR2 as FQNEAQ (reference sequence).